This TCR beta chain was recorded in a study of blood T cells in healthy people across ages. Study summary: Per two T cells, about one barcoded beta molecule was captured through template switching.

Findings and caveats of the study: Unsorted PBMCs prevented conclusive naive versus antigen-experienced comparison. Greater diversity and more naive CD4+ cells were seen in long-lived donors than in aged donors. Higher naive T cell percentage went strongly together with higher TCR beta diversity.

Trimming cost V 9 bases and J 0 bases; bases outside gene matches: 11. The CDR3 consists of 17 residues. Germline V gene sequence: CDR1 ENHRY, CDR2 SYGVKD. Next came a second PCR, run for about 7 to 12 cycles, which used a sample-barcoded 5' primer along with a J-beta primer mix. MiXCR, applied by TCRdb to the 5' RACE reads, yields one record per CDR3 protein. The sample includes some 750,000 distinct CDR3 sequences, approximately 21% of them seen just once. In this sample, this clonotype turned up a few times. Its cognate antigen is unknown. This chain connects TRBV10-3 to TRBJ1-4; the match to TRBD1 covers 9 bases. The sequence came from a man aged 70-80 years in good health. The source material was blood. As DNA, the CDR3 is TGTGCCATGGAAGCCCGGGACAGGGAAGCAACTAATGAAAAACTGTTTTTT. Protein product: CAMEARDREATNEKLFF.